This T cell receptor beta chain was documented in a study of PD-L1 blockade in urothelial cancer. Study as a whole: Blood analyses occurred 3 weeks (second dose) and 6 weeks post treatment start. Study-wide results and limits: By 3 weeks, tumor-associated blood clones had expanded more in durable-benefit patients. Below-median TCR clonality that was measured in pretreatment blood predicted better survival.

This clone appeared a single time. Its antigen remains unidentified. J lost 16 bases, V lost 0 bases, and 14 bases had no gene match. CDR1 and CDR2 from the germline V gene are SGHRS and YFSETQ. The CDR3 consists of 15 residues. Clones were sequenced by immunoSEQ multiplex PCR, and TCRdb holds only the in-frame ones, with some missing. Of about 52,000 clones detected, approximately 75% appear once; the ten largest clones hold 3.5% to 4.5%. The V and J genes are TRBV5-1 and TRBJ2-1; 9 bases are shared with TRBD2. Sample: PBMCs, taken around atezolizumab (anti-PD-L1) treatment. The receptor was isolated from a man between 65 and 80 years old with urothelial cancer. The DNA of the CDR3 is TGCGCCAGCAGCTTGGGTGGGACACTTAGCGGGAGAGCCTTCTTC. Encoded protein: CASSLGGTLSGRAFF. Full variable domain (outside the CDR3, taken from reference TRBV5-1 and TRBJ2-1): KAGVTQTPRYLIKTRGQQVTLSCSPISGHRSVSWYQQTPGQGLQFLFEYFSETQRNKGNFPGRFSGRQFSNSRSEMNVSTLELGDSALYLCASSLGGTLSGRAFFGPGTRLTVL.